This TCR beta chain came from a study of blood T cell repertoires in COVID-19 (TCRdb year 2020). Context from the whole study: Samples covering the acute and convalescent phases of COVID-19 were provided by collaborators in the United States, Italy and Spain. A de-identified subject ID, COVID-19 status, age in years and sex were almost always included in the sample metadata. Samples came from the ongoing ImmuneRACE study (first 160 participants) plus 1,254 subjects from 6 global collaborators. Where HLA class I and class II types were available, the types were taken from metadata supplied by the sample provider, not from assay-based typing. Subjects who had been exposed to COVID-19, were actively infected with it, or had recovered from it provided the deeply sampled blood TCRbeta repertoires that made up the dataset. The material from the prospective study consisted of cDNA or gDNA derived from T cells, B-cell-depleted T cells, or PBMCs. A freely available public database, intended as a resource for researchers studying the immune response to SARS-CoV-2, is where the repertoires were released.

At one collaborating source in Seattle, patients were enrolled during active infection and were followed longitudinally through the course of disease. The collaborating institutions used their own protocols to collect whole blood in K2EDTA tubes. Collaborator samples were shipped for TCRbeta analysis as frozen whole blood, isolated PBMCs, or DNA extracted from either sample type. The table lists this clone with a count of one. The target of this receptor is not known. No quality values exist for individual bases; no much larger clone is one base distant. TCRbeta CDR3 regions were amplified from genomic DNA by means of the immunoSEQ Assay, a bias-controlled multiplex PCR. In the authors' own workflow: The number of nucleated cells in each sample was estimated from the amplification of reference gene primers within the assay. Sequence reads were collapsed and filtered to measure the absolute abundance of every unique TCRbeta CDR3 rearrangement. Productive Simpson clonality was computed per sample as the square root of Simpson's diversity index over productive rearrangements. Entries here come from immuneACCESS through TCRdb and include only in-frame sequences with V and J called. Some clones fail to appear in such tables; in the studies checked, an unresolved V gene covers under half of the shortfall, and the cause of the remainder is unknown. That table supplies the V and J calls and clone size; D and trimming were determined from the DNA. The sample contains 150,000 to 200,000 clones, around 81% of them found a single time. The biggest ten clones account for 9.5% to 15% of the sample.

Points the paper makes about the study in general: How much clinical and demographic metadata was included differed by source and by participant, and the metadata was provided uncurated.

The CDR3 measures 14 amino acids from cysteine to phenylalanine. Only CDR3 DNA is held: 42 bases, read in frame from base 1. Trimming costs V 0 bases and J 7 bases, and their ends lie 13 bases apart. The germline V gene (reference sequence) yields MNHNY for CDR1 and SVGAGI for CDR2. This sequence originates from a woman of 80 years or more with COVID-19, enrolled during active disease. The V and J segments used are TRBV6-6 and TRBJ2-7; the D gene is not confidently resolved. The sequenced material came from peripheral blood. The CDR3 amino acid sequence is: CASSYSAKSWEQYF. The sequence in DNA is TGTGCCAGCAGTTACTCGGCCAAATCGTGGGAGCAGTACTTC.